These 26 T cell receptor beta chains came from one sample sequenced in a study of blood T cell repertoires in COVID-19. The data were produced by immunoSEQ multiplex PCR, yet TCRdb's version contains in-frame clones alone and is incomplete. The sample holds some 78,000 clones, 84% seen once. Sequenced sample: peripheral blood. The receptors were sampled from a man in his fifties with acute or convalescent COVID-19.

The chain is built from TRBV6-1 and TRBJ1-5, with 7 bases identical to TRBD1. The CDR3 has 12 residues. Germline CDR1 is MNHNS and CDR2 is SASEGT. V lost 8 bases to trimming and J lost 6 bases; unmatched junction nucleotides: 4. This CDR3 reads CASSEGAQPQHF. For the CDR3, the DNA is TGTGCCAGCTCTGAGGGGGCTCAGCCCCAGCATTTT.

The rearrangement links TRBV30 to TRBJ1-1; D gene uncertain. Between the trimmed V and J ends, which lost 4 bases and 2 bases, there was a span of 8 bases. This CDR3 has 12 amino acids. Germline assignment: CDR1 GTSNPN and CDR2 SVGIG (reference sequence). CDR3 sequence: CAWNSLNTEAFF. CDR3 coding DNA: TGTGCCTGGAACAGCCTCAACACTGAAGCTTTCTTT.

This clone is a singleton in its sample. The rearrangement links TRBV7-2 to TRBJ2-1, with 8 bases identical to TRBD2. The CDR3 contains 16 residues. J was trimmed by 0 bases and V by 5 bases; bases with no gene match: 6. Germline lookup yields CDR1 SGHTA and CDR2 FQGNSA. CDR3 coding DNA: TGTGCCAGCAGCCGGTCCGGGACTAGCTCCTACAATGAGCAGTTCTTC. Residues: CASSRSGTSSYNEQFF.

The gene calls are TRBV6-5 and TRBJ1-2; D possibly corresponds to TRBD1 (6 bases). This CDR3 has 13 amino acids. The V end was cut by 3 bases, the J end by 6 bases, with 11 bases between. CDR1 and CDR2 (germline): MNHEY, SVGAGI. CDR3 protein: CASSYAPGDGYTF. The CDR3 region has the DNA TGTGCCAGCAGTTATGCCCCAGGGGATGGCTACACCTTC.

This chain links TRBV28 with TRBJ2-5; tentative D call: TRBD2 (6 bases). The CDR3 covers 16 residues. Trimming cost V 3 bases and J 0 bases, with 14 bases left between them. From germline, CDR1 is MDHEN and CDR2 SYDVKM. The CDR3 loop is CASSLVGAGYQETQYF. The DNA for the CDR3 is TGTGCCAGCAGTTTGGTCGGGGCGGGGTACCAAGAGACCCAGTACTTC.

This clone was recorded only once. The chain employs TRBV10-3 and TRBJ1-5; tentatively, D is TRBD1 (6 bases). V was trimmed by 7 bases and J by 4 bases, leaving 11 bases between them. This CDR3 has 13 residues. Germline V gene sequence: CDR1 ENHRY, CDR2 SYGVKD. The CDR3 loop reads CAITGHKNQPQHF. The CDR3 nucleotides are TGTGCCATCACGGGACACAAGAATCAGCCCCAGCATTTT.

J is TRBJ1-1 and V is TRBV7-2, with D possibly matching TRBD1 (5 bases). The CDR3 spans 14 residues. Per the germline V gene, CDR1 is SGHTA and CDR2 is FQGNSA. Deletions cut 7 bases from V and 1 base from J, with 13 bases between. The CDR3 sequence: CASKQGVGNTEAFF. CDR3 DNA sequence: TGTGCCAGCAAGCAAGGGGTAGGGAACACTGAAGCTTTCTTT.

This clone appeared once. V usage is TRBV7-9 and J usage is TRBJ1-5; 7 nucleotides align to TRBD1. Germline trimming cut 1 base from V and 4 bases from J; bases unmatched to any gene: 4. The CDR3 totals 15 residues. The V gene's germline CDR1 is SEHNR and CDR2 FQNEAQ (reference sequence). In DNA form, the CDR3 reads TGTGCCAGCAGCTTAGGTGAACAGGGGAATCAGCCCCAGCATTTT. This sequence encodes CASSLGEQGNQPQHF.

V and J are TRBV11-2 and TRBJ2-5, with 15 positions matching TRBD2. Losses at the gene ends were 2 bases for V and 5 bases for J; bases not matched to a gene: 12. Germline CDR1 reads SGHAT; CDR2 reads FQNNGV. This CDR3 has 19 residues. The CDR3 is CASSLMSGTSGRSRETQYF. As DNA, the CDR3 is TGTGCCAGCAGCTTAATGTCAGGGACTAGCGGGAGGTCCCGGGAGACCCAGTACTTC.

This chain uses TRBV19 with TRBJ2-2, with TRBD2 matching over 10 bases. With 5 bases clipped from V and 4 bases from J, the junction kept 10 bases outside the gene matches. CDR3 length equals 17 residues. The V gene's germline CDR1 is LNHDA and CDR2 SQIVND (reference sequence). For the CDR3, the DNA is TGTGCCAGTAGTCCCGGGCCTAAGCGGGGGGGCACCGGGGAGCTGTTTTTT. It yields the protein CASSPGPKRGGTGELFF.

This clone came up many times. The V gene is TRBV30, the J gene TRBJ2-3, with 12 nucleotides matching TRBD2. Germline V gene data show CDR1 as GTSNPN and CDR2 as SVGIG (reference sequence). With V trimmed by 5 bases and J by 8 bases, 11 bases remained unmatched. This CDR3 has 15 residues. The CDR3 sequence: CAWGGLAGSQGTQYF. Here the CDR3 DNA reads TGTGCCTGGGGAGGACTAGCGGGGTCCCAGGGTACGCAGTATTTT.

The V call is TRBV3-1 (or the pseudogene TRBV3-2), the J call TRBJ1-6; no clear D gene. Per the germline V gene, CDR1 is LGHDT and CDR2 is YNNKEL (reference sequence). V was clipped by 0 bases and J by 9 bases, with 9 bases between them. CDR3 length: 14 amino acids. The CDR3, as DNA: TGTGCCAGCAGCCAAGAAGTGGGCTTTTCACCCCTCCACTTT. This sequence encodes CASSQEVGFSPLHF.

The V call is TRBV29-1, the J call TRBJ1-4; no clear D. CDR3 length: 11 residues. The V end lost 7 bases, the J end lost 12 bases, and 15 bases lay between the germline ends. CDR1 and CDR2 from the germline V gene are SQVTM and ANQGSEA. The CDR3 protein is CSAQEVGELFF. Written as DNA, the CDR3 is TGCAGCGCCCAAGAGGTCGGGGAACTGTTTTTT. Full variable domain (missing parts from reference TRBV29-1 and TRBJ1-4): SAVISQKPSRDICQRGTSLTIQCQVDSQVTMMFWYRQQPGQSLTLIATANQGSEATYESGFVIDKFPISRPNLTFSTLTVSNMSPEDSSIYLCSAQEVGELFFGSGTQLSVL.

The count of this clone is one. V usage is TRBV19 and J usage is TRBJ2-1; 8 bases map to TRBD2. CDR1 and CDR2 from the germline V gene are LNHDA and SQIVND (reference sequence). There are 16 residues in the CDR3. V lost 3 bases and J lost 11; bases outside the gene matches: 15. CDR3 region: CASSISRTSRSSKQFF. The CDR3 coding sequence is TGTGCCAGTAGTATTTCTCGGACTAGCCGAAGTAGTAAGCAGTTCTTC.

The gene calls are TRBV6-1 and TRBJ2-7, with D maybe TRBD1 (6 bases). The V end lost 0 bases, the J end lost 4 bases, and 19 bases lay between the germline ends. The germline V gene has CDR1 MNHNS and CDR2 SASEGT. The length of the CDR3 is 17 residues. The CDR3 loop reads CASSEALLAQGSYEQYF. In DNA, the CDR3 is TGTGCCAGCAGTGAAGCGTTACTGGCACAGGGTTCGTACGAGCAGTACTTC.

A single count supports this clone. In nucleotides, the CDR3 is TGTGCCAGCAGTCAGGACGACAGGGTGGTTGGGGAGCTGTTTTTT. Its translation is CASSQDDRVVGELFF. V gene TRBV27 combines with J gene TRBJ2-2; 7 bases match TRBD1. CDR3 length equals 15 residues. V lost 5 bases to trimming and J lost 8 bases; unmatched junction nucleotides: 11. CDR1 is MNHEY, CDR2 SMNVEV, per germline (reference sequence).

The chain has TRBV7-2 and TRBJ1-2; TRBD1 is a possible D gene (6 bases). V was clipped by 3 bases and J by 5 bases, with 19 bases between them. Germline V lookup: CDR1 SGHTA, CDR2 FQGNSA. CDR3 length: 16 amino acids. DNA of the CDR3: TGTGCCAGCAGCTTCCAGGGGCGGGGGGTTCATTATGGCTACACCTTC. Its translation is CASSFQGRGVHYGYTF.

This clone was counted many times. J is TRBJ2-7 and V is TRBV6-6; D remains ambiguous. The CDR3 totals 14 residues. Trimming removed 0 bases at V and 3 bases at J, with 9 bases between. CDR1 is MNHNY and CDR2 is SVGAGI in the germline V gene (reference sequence). The CDR3 spells CASSYSSDNYEQYF. Written as DNA, the CDR3 is TGTGCCAGCAGTTACTCGAGCGATAACTACGAGCAGTACTTC.

This chain joins TRBV7-2 and TRBJ2-3; D gene ambiguous. Deletions cut 3 bases from V and 1 base from J, with 5 bases between. Germline CDR1 is SGHTA and CDR2 is FQGNSA. CDR3 length: 13 residues. The CDR3 DNA reads as TGTGCCAGCAGCTTCTTAGGCACAGATACGCAGTATTTT. Translated, it gives CASSFLGTDTQYF. Using reference TRBV7-2 and TRBJ2-3 for the parts outside the CDR3, the full variable domain is GAGVSQSPSNKVTEKGKDVELRCDPISGHTALYWYRQSLGQGLEFLIYFQGNSAPDKSGLPSDRFSAERTGGSVSTLTIQRTQQEDSAVYLCASSFLGTDTQYFGPGTRLTVL.

The V call is TRBV19, the J call TRBJ1-6, with D perhaps matching TRBD1 (5 bases). Germline CDR1 is LNHDA and CDR2 is SQIVND (reference sequence). The CDR3 extends over 16 amino acids. Trimming shortened V by 3 bases and J by 6 bases, and 15 bases separated the two germline ends. The CDR3 is CASSISHRDSNSPLHF. DNA for the CDR3: TGTGCCAGTAGTATTTCCCACCGGGACTCTAATTCACCCCTCCACTTT.

The V and J genes are TRBV3-1 (or the pseudogene TRBV3-2) and TRBJ2-3; 8 bases map to TRBD2. The J segment lost 6 bases and the V segment lost 3 bases, leaving 5 bases of the junction unmatched. CDR3 size: 14 residues. Germline V gives CDR1 LGHDT, CDR2 YNNKEL (reference sequence). CDR3 loop: CASSQGLVSDTQYF. In nucleotides, the CDR3 is TGTGCCAGCAGCCAGGGACTAGTGTCGGATACGCAGTATTTT.

The chain joins TRBV10-3 to TRBJ2-7; possibly TRBD2 for D (6 bases). Germline V gene data show CDR1 as ENHRY and CDR2 as SYGVKD. The CDR3 consists of 12 residues. V lost 10 bases and J lost 6, with 16 bases in between. The CDR3 reads CATKAGPGEQYF. CDR3 sequence (DNA): TGTGCCACCAAGGCGGGGCCAGGCGAGCAGTACTTC.

As DNA, the CDR3 is TGTGCCATCTCTAGAGCTGAGACCTACGAGCAGTACTTC. Translation: CAISRAETYEQYF. This chain uses TRBV10-3 with TRBJ2-7; no firm D call. Trimming cost V 8 bases and J 2 bases, with 13 bases left between them. CDR3 size: 13 residues. Germline CDR1 ENHRY, CDR2 SYGVKD.

V gene TRBV7-2 combines with J gene TRBJ2-7; maybe TRBD2 (5 bases). This CDR3 spans 13 amino acids. Trimming pared 3 bases from V and 7 bases from J, leaving 13 bases between. Per the germline V gene, CDR1 is SGHTA and CDR2 is FQGNSA. CDR3 region: CASSFKGTGEQYF. The CDR3 DNA reads as TGTGCCAGCAGCTTTAAGGGTACGGGGGAGCAGTACTTC. The whole variable domain, remainder taken from reference TRBV7-2 and TRBJ2-7, is GAGVSQSPSNKVTEKGKDVELRCDPISGHTALYWYRQSLGQGLEFLIYFQGNSAPDKSGLPSDRFSAERTGGSVSTLTIQRTQQEDSAVYLCASSFKGTGEQYFGPGTRLTVT.

The chain uses TRBV28 and TRBJ2-3; D uncertain. The ends were cut back, 3 bases at V and 4 bases at J, with 5 bases in the middle. The length of the CDR3 is 12 residues. Germline assignment: CDR1 MDHEN and CDR2 SYDVKM. The CDR3 spells CASSFSSDTQYF. DNA for the CDR3: TGTGCCAGCAGTTTCTCTTCAGATACGCAGTATTTT.

The sample holds a few counts of this clone. The chain is built from TRBV18 and TRBJ1-1; D remains unclear. Per the germline V gene, CDR1 is KGHSH and CDR2 is LQKENI. CDR3 length: 16 residues. V was shortened by 4 bases and J by 0 bases, with 15 bases between the two germline ends. The CDR3 DNA reads TGTGCCAGCTCACTGAAATTAGGACTGATGAACACTGAAGCTTTCTTT. Encoded protein: CASSLKLGLMNTEAFF.